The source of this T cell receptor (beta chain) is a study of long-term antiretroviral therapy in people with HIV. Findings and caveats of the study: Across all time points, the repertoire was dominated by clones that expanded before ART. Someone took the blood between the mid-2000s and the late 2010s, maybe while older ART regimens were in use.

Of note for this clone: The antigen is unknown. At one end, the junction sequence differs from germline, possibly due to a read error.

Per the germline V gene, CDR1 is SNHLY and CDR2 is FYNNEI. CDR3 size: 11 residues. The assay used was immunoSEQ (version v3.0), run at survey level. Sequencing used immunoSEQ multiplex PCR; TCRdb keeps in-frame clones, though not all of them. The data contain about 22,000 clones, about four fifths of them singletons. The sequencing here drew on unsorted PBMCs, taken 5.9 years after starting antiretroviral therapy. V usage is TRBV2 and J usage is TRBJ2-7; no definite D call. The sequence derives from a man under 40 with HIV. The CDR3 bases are TGTGCCAGCAGCTATCAGACGGAGTGTCACTTC. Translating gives CASSYQTECHF. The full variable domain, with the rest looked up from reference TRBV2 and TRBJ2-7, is EPEVTQTPSHQVTQMGQEVILRCVPISNHLYFYWYRQILGQKVEFLVSFYNNEISEKSEIFDDQFSVERPDGSNFTLKIRSTKLEDSAMYFCASSYQTECHFGPGTRLTVT.